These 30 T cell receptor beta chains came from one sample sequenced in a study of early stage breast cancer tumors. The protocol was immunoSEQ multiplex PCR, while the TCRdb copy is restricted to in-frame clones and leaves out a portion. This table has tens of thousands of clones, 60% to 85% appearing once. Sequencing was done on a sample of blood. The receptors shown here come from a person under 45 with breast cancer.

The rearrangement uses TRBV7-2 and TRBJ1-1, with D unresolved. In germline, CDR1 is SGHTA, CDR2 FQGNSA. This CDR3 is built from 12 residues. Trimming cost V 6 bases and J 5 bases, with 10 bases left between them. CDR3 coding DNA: TGTGCCAGCAGGATATGGGAGACTGAAGCTTTCTTT. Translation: CASRIWETEAFF.

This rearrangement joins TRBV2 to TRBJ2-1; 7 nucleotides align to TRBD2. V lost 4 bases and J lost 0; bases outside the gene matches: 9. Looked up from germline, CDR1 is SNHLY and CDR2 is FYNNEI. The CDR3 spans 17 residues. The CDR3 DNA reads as TGTGCCAGCAGTGTAGCGCGGGAGTTAAGCTCCTACAATGAGCAGTTCTTC. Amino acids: CASSVARELSSYNEQFF.

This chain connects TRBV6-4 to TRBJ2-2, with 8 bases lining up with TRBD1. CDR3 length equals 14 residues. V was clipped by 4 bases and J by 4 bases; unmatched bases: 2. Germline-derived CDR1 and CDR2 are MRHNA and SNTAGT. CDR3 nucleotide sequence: TGTGCCAGCAGTGTAGACAGGGGCACCGGGGAGCTGTTTTTT. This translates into CASSVDRGTGELFF.

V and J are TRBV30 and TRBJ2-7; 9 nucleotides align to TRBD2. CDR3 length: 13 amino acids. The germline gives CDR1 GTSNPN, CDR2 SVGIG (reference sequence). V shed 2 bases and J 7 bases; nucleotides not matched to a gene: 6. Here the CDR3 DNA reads TGTGCCTGGAGTACAAACCTAGCGGGAGAGCAGTACTTC. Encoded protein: CAWSTNLAGEQYF.

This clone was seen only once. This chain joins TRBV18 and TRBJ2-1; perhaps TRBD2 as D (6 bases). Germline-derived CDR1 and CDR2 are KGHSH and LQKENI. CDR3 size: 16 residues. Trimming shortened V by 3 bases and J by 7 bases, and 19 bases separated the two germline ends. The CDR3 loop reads CASSPGERVIQNEQFF. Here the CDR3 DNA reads TGTGCCAGCTCACCGGGCGAGCGGGTGATTCAAAATGAGCAGTTCTTC.

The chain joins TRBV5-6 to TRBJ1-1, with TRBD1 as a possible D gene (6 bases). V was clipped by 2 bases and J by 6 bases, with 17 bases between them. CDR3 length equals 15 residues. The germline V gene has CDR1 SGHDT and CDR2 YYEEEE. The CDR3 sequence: CASSFMDRGESEAFF. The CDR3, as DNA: TGTGCCAGCAGCTTCATGGATAGGGGGGAGTCTGAAGCTTTCTTT. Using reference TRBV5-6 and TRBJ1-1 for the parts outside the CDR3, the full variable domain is DAGVTQSPTHLIKTRGQQVTLRCSPKSGHDTVSWYQQALGQGPQFIFQYYEEEERQRGNFPDRFSGHQFPNYSSELNVNALLLGDSALYLCASSFMDRGESEAFFGQGTRLTVV.

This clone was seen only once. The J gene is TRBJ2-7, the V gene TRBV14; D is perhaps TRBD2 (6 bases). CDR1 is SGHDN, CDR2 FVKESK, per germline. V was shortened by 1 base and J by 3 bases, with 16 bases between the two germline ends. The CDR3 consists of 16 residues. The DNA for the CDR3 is TGTGCCAGCAGCCAAGCCCTCTATGGAGGGCTCTACGAGCAGTACTTC. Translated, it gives CASSQALYGGLYEQYF.

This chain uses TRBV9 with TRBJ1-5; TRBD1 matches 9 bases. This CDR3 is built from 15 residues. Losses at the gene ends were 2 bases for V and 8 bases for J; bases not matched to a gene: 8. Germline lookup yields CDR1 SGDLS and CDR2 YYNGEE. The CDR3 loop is CASSVGQGSSEPQHF. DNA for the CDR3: TGTGCCAGCAGCGTTGGACAGGGGTCCTCCGAGCCCCAGCATTTT.

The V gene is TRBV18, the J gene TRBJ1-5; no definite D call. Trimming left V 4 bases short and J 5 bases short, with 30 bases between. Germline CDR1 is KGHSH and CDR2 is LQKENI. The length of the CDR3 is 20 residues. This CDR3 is CASSRYGQSGEGTVDQPQHF. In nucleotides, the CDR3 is TGTGCCAGCTCACGGTACGGGCAGAGTGGGGAAGGTACTGTTGATCAGCCCCAGCATTTT.

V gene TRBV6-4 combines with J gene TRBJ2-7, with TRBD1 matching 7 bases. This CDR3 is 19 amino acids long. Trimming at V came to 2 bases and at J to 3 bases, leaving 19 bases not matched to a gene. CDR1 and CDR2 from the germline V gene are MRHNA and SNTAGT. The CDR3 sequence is CASSDEAGIPTGTDYEQYF. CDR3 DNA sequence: TGTGCCAGCAGTGACGAGGCCGGGATACCCACGGGGACAGACTACGAGCAGTACTTC.

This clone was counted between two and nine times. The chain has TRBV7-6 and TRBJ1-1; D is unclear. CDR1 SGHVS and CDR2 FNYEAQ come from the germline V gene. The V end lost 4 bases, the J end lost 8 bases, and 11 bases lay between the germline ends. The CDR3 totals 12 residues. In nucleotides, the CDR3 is TGTGCCAGCAGCTCCTCGCTGTCCGAAGCTTTCTTT. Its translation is CASSSSLSEAFF.

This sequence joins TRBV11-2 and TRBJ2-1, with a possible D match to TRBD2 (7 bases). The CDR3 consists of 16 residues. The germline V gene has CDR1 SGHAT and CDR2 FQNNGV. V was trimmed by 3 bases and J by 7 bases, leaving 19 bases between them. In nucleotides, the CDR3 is TGTGCCAGCAGCTTGGGGAGGGGGACTCTTGAAAATGAGCAGTTCTTC. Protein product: CASSLGRGTLENEQFF.

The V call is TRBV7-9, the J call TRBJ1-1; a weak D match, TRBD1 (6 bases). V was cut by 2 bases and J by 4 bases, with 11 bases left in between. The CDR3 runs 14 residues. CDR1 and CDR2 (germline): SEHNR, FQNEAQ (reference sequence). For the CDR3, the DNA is TGTGCCAGCAGCTTAAGTCAGGGGCGCACTGAAGCTTTCTTT. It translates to CASSLSQGRTEAFF.

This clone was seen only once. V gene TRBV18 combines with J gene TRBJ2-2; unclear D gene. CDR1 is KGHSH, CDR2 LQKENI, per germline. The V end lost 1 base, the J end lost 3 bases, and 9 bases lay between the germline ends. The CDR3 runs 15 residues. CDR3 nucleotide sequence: TGTGCCAGCTCACCACAGGATTTGGACACCGGGGAGCTGTTTTTT. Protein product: CASSPQDLDTGELFF.

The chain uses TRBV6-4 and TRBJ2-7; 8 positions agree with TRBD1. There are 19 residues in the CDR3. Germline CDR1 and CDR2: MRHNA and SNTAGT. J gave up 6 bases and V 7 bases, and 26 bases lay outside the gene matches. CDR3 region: CASTSKGTGGLREVFEQYF. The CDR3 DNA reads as TGTGCCAGCACCTCAAAGGGGACAGGAGGACTACGAGAAGTGTTCGAGCAGTACTTC.

The CDR3 loop is CASSLGWGQGALNQPQHF. CDR3 DNA sequence: TGTGCCAGCAGTTTAGGGTGGGGACAGGGGGCTCTCAATCAGCCCCAGCATTTT. The chain links TRBV27 to TRBJ1-5; TRBD1 matches 12 bases. V was clipped by 2 bases and J by 3 bases; unmatched bases: 8. CDR1 and CDR2 from the germline V gene are MNHEY and SMNVEV (reference sequence). CDR3 length equals 18 residues.

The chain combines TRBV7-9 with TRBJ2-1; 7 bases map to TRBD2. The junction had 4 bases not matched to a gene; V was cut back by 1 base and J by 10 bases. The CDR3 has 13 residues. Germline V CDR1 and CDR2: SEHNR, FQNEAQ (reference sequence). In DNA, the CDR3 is TGTGCCAGCAGCTTAGAAATGGGACTAGAGCAGTTCTTC. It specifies CASSLEMGLEQFF.

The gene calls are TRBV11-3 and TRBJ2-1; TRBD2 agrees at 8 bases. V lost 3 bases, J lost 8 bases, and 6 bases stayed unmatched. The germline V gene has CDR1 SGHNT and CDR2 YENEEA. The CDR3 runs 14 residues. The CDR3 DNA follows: TGTGCCAGCAGCTTCGGGGGGGCTGTGGATGAGCAGTTCTTC. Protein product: CASSFGGAVDEQFF.

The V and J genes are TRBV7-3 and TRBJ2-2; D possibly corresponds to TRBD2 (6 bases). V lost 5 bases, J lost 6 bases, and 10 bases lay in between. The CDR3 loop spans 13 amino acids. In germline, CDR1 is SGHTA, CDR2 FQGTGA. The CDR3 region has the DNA TGTGCCAGCAGCCCCACTAGCCCCGGGGAGCTGTTTTTT. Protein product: CASSPTSPGELFF.

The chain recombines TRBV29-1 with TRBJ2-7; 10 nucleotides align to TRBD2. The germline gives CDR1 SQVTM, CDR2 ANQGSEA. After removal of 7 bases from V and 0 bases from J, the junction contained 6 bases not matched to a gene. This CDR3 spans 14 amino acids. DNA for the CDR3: TGCAGCGGCCGGACTAGCGGTCCCTCCTACGAGCAGTACTTC. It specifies CSGRTSGPSYEQYF.

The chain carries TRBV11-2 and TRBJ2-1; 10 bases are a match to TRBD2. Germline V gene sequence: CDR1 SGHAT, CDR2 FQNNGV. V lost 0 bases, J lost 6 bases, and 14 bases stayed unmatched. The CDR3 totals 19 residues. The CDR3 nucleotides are TGTGCCAGCAGCTTAGACTCGGGACTAGCGTCTCTCTGGGGCAATGAGCAGTTCTTC. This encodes CASSLDSGLASLWGNEQFF. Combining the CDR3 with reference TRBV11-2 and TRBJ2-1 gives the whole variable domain EAGVAQSPRYKIIEKRQSVAFWCNPISGHATLYWYQQILGQGPKLLIQFQNNGVVDDSQLPKDRFSAERLKGVDSTLKIQPAKLEDSAVYLCASSLDSGLASLWGNEQFFGPGTRLTVL.

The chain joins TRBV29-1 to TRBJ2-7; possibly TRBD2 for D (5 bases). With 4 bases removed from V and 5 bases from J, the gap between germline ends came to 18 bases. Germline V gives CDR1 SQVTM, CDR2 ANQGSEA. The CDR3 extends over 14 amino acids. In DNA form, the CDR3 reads TGCAGCGTTGCCCTTCGACAAAGCGGAAACGAGCAGTACTTC. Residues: CSVALRQSGNEQYF.

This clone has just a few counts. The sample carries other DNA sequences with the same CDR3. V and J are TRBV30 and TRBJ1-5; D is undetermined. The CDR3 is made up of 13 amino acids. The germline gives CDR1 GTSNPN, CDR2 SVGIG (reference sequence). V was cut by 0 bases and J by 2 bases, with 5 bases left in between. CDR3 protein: CAWSVRGNQPQHF. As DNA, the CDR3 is TGTGCCTGGAGTGTCCGGGGCAATCAGCCCCAGCATTTT.

In DNA, the CDR3 is TGTGCCAGCTCACCGGGACACCCGAGCTCTGGAAACACCATATATTTT. It encodes CASSPGHPSSGNTIYF. The rearrangement uses TRBV18 and TRBJ1-3; the D gene is possibly TRBD1 (6 bases). CDR3 length: 16 amino acids. From germline, CDR1 is KGHSH and CDR2 LQKENI. Trimming shortened V by 3 bases and J by 0 bases, and 12 bases separated the two germline ends.

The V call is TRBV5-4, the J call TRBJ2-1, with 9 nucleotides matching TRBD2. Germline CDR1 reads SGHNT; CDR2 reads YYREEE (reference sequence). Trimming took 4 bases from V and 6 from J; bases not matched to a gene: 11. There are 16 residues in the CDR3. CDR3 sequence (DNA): TGTGCCAGCAGCCCTAACCCGGGACTAGCCCTCAATGAGCAGTTCTTC. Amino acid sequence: CASSPNPGLALNEQFF.

CDR3 amino acids: CASSPPETGQFF. The CDR3 DNA follows: TGTGCCAGCAGCCCCCCCGAGACAGGGCAGTTCTTC. This rearrangement joins TRBV11-2 to TRBJ2-1; D possibly corresponds to TRBD1 (6 bases). This CDR3 spans 12 amino acids. Trimming pared 5 bases from V and 12 bases from J, leaving 14 bases between. Germline CDR1 reads SGHAT; CDR2 reads FQNNGV.

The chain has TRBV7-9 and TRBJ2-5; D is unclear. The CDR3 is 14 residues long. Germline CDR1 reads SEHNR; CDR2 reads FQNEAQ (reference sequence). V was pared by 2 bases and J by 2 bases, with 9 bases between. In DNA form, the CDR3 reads TGTGCCAGCAGCTTAATGATGGGGCAAGAGACCCAGTACTTC. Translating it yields CASSLMMGQETQYF.

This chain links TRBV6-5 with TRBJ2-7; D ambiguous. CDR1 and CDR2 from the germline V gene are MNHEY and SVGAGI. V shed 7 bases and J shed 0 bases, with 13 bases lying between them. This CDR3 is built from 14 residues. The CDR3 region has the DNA TGTGCCAGCACCTCAGCCGCGAGCTCCTACGAGCAGTACTTC. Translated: CASTSAASSYEQYF.

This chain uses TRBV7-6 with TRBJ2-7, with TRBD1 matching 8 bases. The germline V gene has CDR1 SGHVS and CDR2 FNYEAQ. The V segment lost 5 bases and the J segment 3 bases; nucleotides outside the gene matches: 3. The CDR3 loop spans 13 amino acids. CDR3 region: CASSVGTGYEQYF. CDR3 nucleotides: TGTGCCAGCAGCGTTGGGACAGGCTACGAGCAGTACTTC.

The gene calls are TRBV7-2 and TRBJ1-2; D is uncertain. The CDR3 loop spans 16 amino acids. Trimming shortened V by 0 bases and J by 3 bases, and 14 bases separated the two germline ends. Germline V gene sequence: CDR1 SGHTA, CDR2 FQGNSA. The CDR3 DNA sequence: TGTGCCAGCAGCTTAGCGCGGGCCGGCTCCCACTATGGCTACACCTTC. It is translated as CASSLARAGSHYGYTF.